The subject of this entry is one T cell receptor beta chain. Its antigen remains unidentified. The sample originates from a study of cytomegalovirus exposure and HLA in healthy donors. Study-level results: The study dropped some indistinguishable V segments, TRBV6-2 and TRBV6-3 among them.

60 Vbeta and 13 Jbeta primers were used in PCR. Original handling: Per a later analysis, the number of unique TCR beta chains was around 80 million, of which about 11 million were shared. Some clones are missing from TCRdb's copy, which holds only in-frame ones; the method was immunoSEQ multiplex PCR. V and J calls and clone size come straight from that table; D and trimming were deduced from the DNA. The sample has about 140,000 clones. Germline V gives CDR1 GTSNPN, CDR2 SVGIG (reference sequence). There are 11 residues in the CDR3. V shed 7 bases and J shed 8 bases, with 14 bases lying between them.

The sequence derives from a woman younger than 35 in good health and CMV-seronegative. The specimen was PBMCs. This sequence joins TRBV30 and TRBJ1-2; D not certain. The chain's CDR3 is CALRSPGGYTF. Written as DNA, the CDR3 is TGTGCCTTACGAAGCCCGGGAGGCTACACCTTC. Complete variable domain (other parts from reference TRBV30 and TRBJ1-2): SQTIHQWPATLVQPVGSPLSLECTVEGTSNPNLYWYRQAAGRGLQLLFYSVGIGQISSEVPQNLSASRPQDRQFILSSKKLLLSDSGFYLCALRSPGGYTFGSGTRLTVV.